This T cell receptor (beta chain) is drawn from a study of blood T cells in healthy people across ages. V lost 3 bases to trimming and J lost 2 bases; unmatched junction nucleotides: 4. Per germline, CDR1 SEHNR and CDR2 FQNEAQ (reference sequence). This CDR3 contains 14 residues. For the second PCR, which ran for roughly 7 to 11 cycles, a sample-barcoded 5' primer and a J-beta primer mix were used. Every sample gave at least 3 million paired-end reads containing CDR3. TCRdb fed the 5' RACE reads into MiXCR, producing one record per CDR3 protein. This table holds approximately 800,000 distinct CDR3 sequences, 58% found once.

This clonotype was sampled from a man aged 25-45 years in good health. The chain is built from TRBV7-9 and TRBJ2-7; TRBD1 agrees at 7 bases. Sequencing used blood. The CDR3 loop reads CASSFSDRPYEQYF. The CDR3 DNA follows: TGTGCCAGCAGCTTCTCGGACAGGCCCTACGAGCAGTACTTC.